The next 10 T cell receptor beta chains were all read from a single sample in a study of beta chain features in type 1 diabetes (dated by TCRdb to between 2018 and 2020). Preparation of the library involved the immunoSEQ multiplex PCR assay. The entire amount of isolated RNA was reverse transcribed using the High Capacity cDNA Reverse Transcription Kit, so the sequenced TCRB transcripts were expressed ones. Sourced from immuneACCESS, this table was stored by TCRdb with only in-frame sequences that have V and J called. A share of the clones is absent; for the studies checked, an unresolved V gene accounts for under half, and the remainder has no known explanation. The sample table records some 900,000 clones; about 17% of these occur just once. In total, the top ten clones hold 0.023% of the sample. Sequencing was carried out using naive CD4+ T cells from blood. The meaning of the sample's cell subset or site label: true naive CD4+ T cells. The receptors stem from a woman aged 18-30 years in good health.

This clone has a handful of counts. Here the CDR3 reads CASSPWEGSTDTQYF. CDR3 DNA sequence: TGTGCCAGCTCACCATGGGAGGGGAGCACAGATACGCAGTATTTT. This sequence joins TRBV18 and TRBJ2-3; 7 bases map to TRBD2. The CDR3 covers 15 residues. Germline V gives CDR1 KGHSH, CDR2 LQKENI. J gave up 0 bases and V 2 bases, and 2 bases lay outside the gene matches. The full variable domain, in which reference TRBV18 and TRBJ2-3 provide the parts outside the CDR3, is NAGVMQNPRHLVRRRGQEARLRCSPMKGHSHVYWYRQLPEEGLKFMVYLQKENIIDESGMPKERFSAEFPKEGPSILRIQQVVRGDSAAYFCASSPWEGSTDTQYFGPGTRLTVL.

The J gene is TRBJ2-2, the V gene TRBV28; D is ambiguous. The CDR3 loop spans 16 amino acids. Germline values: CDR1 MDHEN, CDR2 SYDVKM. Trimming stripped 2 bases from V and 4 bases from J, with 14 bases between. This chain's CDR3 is CASSLVETSFTGELFF. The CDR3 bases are TGTGCCAGCAGTTTAGTGGAGACTTCATTCACCGGGGAGCTGTTTTTT.

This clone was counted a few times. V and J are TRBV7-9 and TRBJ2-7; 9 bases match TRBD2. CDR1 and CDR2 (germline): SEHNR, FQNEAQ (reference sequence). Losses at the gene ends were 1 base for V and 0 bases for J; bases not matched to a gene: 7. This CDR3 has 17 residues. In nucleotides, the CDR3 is TGTGCCAGCAGCTTAGAGGCGGGGCGGGAGGGCTCCTACGAGCAGTACTTC. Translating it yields CASSLEAGREGSYEQYF.

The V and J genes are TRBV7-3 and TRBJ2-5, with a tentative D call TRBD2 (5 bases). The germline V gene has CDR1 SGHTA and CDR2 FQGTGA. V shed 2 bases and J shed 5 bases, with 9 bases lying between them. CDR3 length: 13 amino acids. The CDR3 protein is CASSLHGMETQYF. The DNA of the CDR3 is TGTGCCAGCAGCTTACACGGGATGGAGACCCAGTACTTC.

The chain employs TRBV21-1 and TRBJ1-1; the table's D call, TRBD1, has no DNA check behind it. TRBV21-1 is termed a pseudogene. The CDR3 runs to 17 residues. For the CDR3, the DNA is TGTGCCAGCAGCTCCCACAGGGGGCGAAAGAAGTGCACTGAAGCTTTCTTT. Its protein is CASSSHRGRKKCTEAFF.

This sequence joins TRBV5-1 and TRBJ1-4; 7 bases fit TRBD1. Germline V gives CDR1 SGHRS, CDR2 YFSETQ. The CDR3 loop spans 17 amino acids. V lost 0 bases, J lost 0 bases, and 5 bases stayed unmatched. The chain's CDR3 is CASSLEGQLATNEKLFF. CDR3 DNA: TGCGCCAGCAGCTTGGAGGGACAGCTTGCAACTAATGAAAAACTGTTTTTT.

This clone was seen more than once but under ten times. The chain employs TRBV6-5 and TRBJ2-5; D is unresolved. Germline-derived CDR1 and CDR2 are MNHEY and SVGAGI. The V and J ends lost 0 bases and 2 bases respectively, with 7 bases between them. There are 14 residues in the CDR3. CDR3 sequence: CASSYSGPQETQYF. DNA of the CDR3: TGTGCCAGCAGTTACTCGGGTCCACAAGAGACCCAGTACTTC.

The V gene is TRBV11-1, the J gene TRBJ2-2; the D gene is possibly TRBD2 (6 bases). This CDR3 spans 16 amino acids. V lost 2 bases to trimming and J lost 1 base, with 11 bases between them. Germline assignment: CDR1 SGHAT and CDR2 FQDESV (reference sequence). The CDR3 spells CASSLPFGGNTGELFF. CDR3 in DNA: TGTGCCAGCAGCTTACCTTTCGGGGGGAACACCGGGGAGCTGTTTTTT.

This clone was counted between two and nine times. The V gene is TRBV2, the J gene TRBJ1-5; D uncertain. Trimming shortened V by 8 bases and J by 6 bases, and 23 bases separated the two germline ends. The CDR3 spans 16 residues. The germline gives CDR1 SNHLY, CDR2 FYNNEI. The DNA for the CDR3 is TGTGCCAGCGCACTAGAGGGTGGAGGGAGCGGTCAGCCCCAGCATTTT. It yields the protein CASALEGGGSGQPQHF.

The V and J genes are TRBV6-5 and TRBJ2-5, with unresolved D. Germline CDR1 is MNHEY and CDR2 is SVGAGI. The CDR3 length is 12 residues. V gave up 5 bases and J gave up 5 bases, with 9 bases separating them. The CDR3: CASSERWETQYF. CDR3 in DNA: TGTGCCAGCAGTGAACGGTGGGAGACCCAGTACTTC.